This T cell receptor (beta chain) came from a study of shared T cell receptors in the human thymus listed by TCRdb under 2021. Regarding the complete study: The study examined how self-reactive, shared T-cell receptor alpha chains are generated in the human thymus.

The method behind the library was the immunoSEQ multiplex PCR assay. Entries here come from immuneACCESS through TCRdb and include only in-frame sequences with V and J called. Some clones fail to appear in such tables; in the studies checked, an unresolved V gene covers under half of the shortfall, and the cause of the remainder is unknown. This sample lists about 660,000 clones; around 89% were detected once. The ten largest make up approximately 0.01% of the sample. In the case of this clone: Its cognate antigen has yet to be identified. No base quality values were provided; no much bigger clone lies one nucleotide off.

These data also featured in a second study, about human thymus T cells. Per that second paper: Immunologically healthy infants undergoing open corrective cardiac surgery for congenital heart defects in Finland were used as donors. The thymus tissue came from surgical resects taken out during corrective cardiac surgery. Usage of V and J gene segments appeared to be biased in both the thymic and the peripheral blood repertoires. The related research found that thymic TCR repertoires overlapped highly between unrelated individuals. TCR alpha and beta repertoires from roughly eight infant thymus samples and a few related peripheral blood samples were characterized in the study. Donor ages ranged from roughly 7 to 250 days, and the cohort comprised 5 to 7 male and a couple of female infants. After being mechanically released from the tissue, thymocytes were kept at -70 degrees C in pellets of about 8.5-30 million cells. A QIAsymphony instrument was used to extract genomic DNA from the frozen cell pellets. The immunoSEQ multiplex PCR assay was used to amplify the TCRB and TCRAD loci from a standardized amount of quality-controlled genomic DNA. The amplicons covered the V(D)J region and were long enough to include the CDR3 and to identify the V and J genes. Amplicon sequencing was performed on an Illumina platform through the commercial immunoSEQ service. Primer bias and sequencing errors were corrected using previously described methods, and TCRAD and TCRB definitions followed the IMGT database. immunoSEQ Analyzer 3.0 and VDJTools were used for repertoire analysis, which covered basic statistics, V/J segment usage, diversity estimates, rarefaction and pairwise overlap. To estimate diversity, the Chao1, ChaoE, Efron-Thisted, Shannon and inverse Simpson indices were applied, and diversity was also estimated on datasets down-sampled to the smallest sample. Repertoire overlap was assessed by strict matching of CDR3 nucleotide sequence, V gene and J gene, and clustering was done by Jaccard-based multidimensional scaling. On average, thymus samples gave around 810,000 unique TCRB clonotypes, whereas blood samples gave 80,000 to 85,000.

The source of this sequence is a boy in the first two years of life with a congenital heart defect. Donor details come from another sample of the same person, matched by shared clones. What was sequenced was thymocytes.

The CDR3 is CASSQSRCSYEQYF. The DNA is TGCGCCAGCAGTCAATCTCGGTGCTCCTACGAGCAGTACTTC. The sequence joins TRBV23-1 to TRBJ2-7, with the identity of the D gene unclear. TRBV23-1 is placed among ORFs of uncertain function. V is reduced by 0 bases and J by 0 bases, leaving a spacing of 6 bases between them. The CDR3 runs 14 amino acids, cysteine and phenylalanine included. The kept DNA is CDR3 alone, 42 bases in frame from the first base.